The rows below give T cell receptor beta chains drawn from one sample of a study of vaccination effects on CD4 cells after COVID-19. The data were produced by immunoSEQ multiplex PCR, yet TCRdb's version contains in-frame clones alone and is incomplete. The data show around 40,000 clones, approximately 72% seen once. No cognate antigen is known for these TCRs. This material consisted of CD4+ T cells from PBMCs cultured without peptide, taken after COVID-19 vaccination. The receptors shown here come from a human donor who received a COVID-19 vaccine. CDR3s include the opening cysteine and the closing phenylalanine or tryptophan. Each record gives: D gene, J gene, clone size, V gene, CDR3 protein, CDR3 DNA. The D gene is left open where the match is weak. Clone size is shown for a subset of rows, as once, few, many or a class of expanded clone.

NA	TRBJ2-7	NA	TRBV2	CASGESSDEQYF	TGTGCCAGCGGCGAAAGTAGTGACGAGCAGTACTTC
NA	TRBJ2-7	NA	TRBV30	CAWSATTPEQYF	TGTGCCTGGAGCGCCACAACTCCCGAGCAGTACTTC
TRBD1	TRBJ1-3	NA	TRBV27	CASSSGTGLREGGNTIYF	TGTGCCAGCAGTTCCGGGACAGGGCTAAGGGAGGGTGGAAACACCATATATTTT
NA	TRBJ1-1	NA	TRBV6-6	CASRRTLGTEAFF	TGTGCCAGCAGAAGGACCCTGGGCACTGAAGCTTTCTTT
NA	TRBJ2-7	NA	TRBV18	CASSQTSYEQYF	TGTGCCAGCTCTCAGACTAGCTACGAGCAGTACTTC
NA	TRBJ2-5	few	TRBV5-1	CASSLGVDHLQETQYF	TGCGCCAGCAGCTTGGGGGTGGATCACCTCCAAGAGACCCAGTACTTC
NA	TRBJ1-5	NA	TRBV7-9	CASSLGYSNQPQHF	TGTGCCAGCAGCTTAGGTTATAGCAATCAGCCCCAGCATTTT
NA	TRBJ1-5	NA	TRBV6-5	CASRKDSNQPQHF	TGTGCCAGCAGGAAAGATAGCAATCAGCCCCAGCATTTT
NA	TRBJ2-3	NA	TRBV19	CASSIGGRGDTQYF	TGTGCCAGTAGTATAGGGGGGCGTGGAGATACGCAGTATTTT
TRBD1	TRBJ1-3	NA	TRBV5-8	CASSALQGQKGNTIYF	TGTGCCAGCAGCGCTTTACAGGGGCAAAAGGGAAACACCATATATTTT
NA	TRBJ1-1	few	TRBV12-3/TRBV12-4	CASSFGDTEAFF	TGTGCCAGCAGTTTCGGGGACACTGAAGCTTTCTTT
NA	TRBJ2-7	NA	TRBV7-9	CASSLREGGEQYF	TGTGCCAGCAGCTTGAGGGAAGGGGGCGAGCAGTACTTC
TRBD2	TRBJ2-5	NA	TRBV2	CASSRTSGRTETQYF	TGTGCCAGCTCCCGGACTAGCGGGAGGACTGAGACCCAGTACTTC
TRBD1	TRBJ1-5	few	TRBV19	CASGTGGNQPQHF	TGTGCCAGTGGGACAGGGGGCAATCAGCCCCAGCATTTT
TRBD2	TRBJ2-7	few	TRBV18	CASSPRREGSYEQYF	TGTGCCAGCTCACCACGGCGGGAGGGGTCCTACGAGCAGTACTTC
NA	TRBJ1-4	NA	TRBV5-4	CASSYNRDTLNEKLFF	TGTGCCAGCAGCTACAACCGGGACACTCTTAATGAAAAACTGTTTTTT
NA	TRBJ1-1	NA	TRBV5-1	CASSFGAGLNTEAFF	TGCGCCAGCAGCTTCGGGGCGGGTCTGAACACTGAAGCTTTCTTT
NA	TRBJ1-4	NA	TRBV6-5	CASARGWTNEKLFF	TGTGCCAGCGCCAGGGGTTGGACTAATGAAAAACTGTTTTTT
NA	TRBJ2-5	NA	TRBV7-9	CASSFSQGRETQYF	TGTGCCAGCAGCTTTTCTCAGGGTAGGGAGACCCAGTACTTC
NA	TRBJ2-7	NA	TRBV12-3/TRBV12-4	CASGLSSSYEQYF	TGTGCCAGTGGACTCTCTAGCTCCTACGAGCAGTACTTC
TRBD1	TRBJ1-4	NA	TRBV5-6	CASSLGTGGEKLFF	TGTGCCAGCAGCTTGGGGACAGGGGGTGAAAAACTGTTTTTT
TRBD1	TRBJ1-1	NA	TRBV7-9	CASSSQGGLTEAFF	TGTGCCAGCAGCTCCCAGGGGGGGTTAACTGAAGCTTTCTTT
NA	TRBJ2-7	NA	TRBV19	CASTQANSYEQYF	TGTGCCAGTACACAGGCAAACTCCTACGAGCAGTACTTC
NA	TRBJ1-5	NA	TRBV24-1	CATSDSRTNQPQHF	TGTGCCACCAGTGATTCCCGGACTAATCAGCCCCAGCATTTT
TRBD1	TRBJ1-2	NA	TRBV5-8	CASSSLTGTGVYGYTF	TGTGCCAGCAGCTCGCTTACCGGGACAGGGGTCTATGGCTACACCTTC
NA	TRBJ2-3	NA	TRBV9	CASSVVRVGTDTQYF	TGTGCCAGCAGCGTAGTCAGGGTTGGGACAGATACGCAGTATTTT
NA	TRBJ2-1	NA	TRBV21-1	CASSPKGRPYNEQFF	TGTGCCAGCAGCCCAAAGGGTAGGCCCTACAATGAGCAGTTCTTC
TRBD1	TRBJ1-6	NA	TRBV28	CASRLPAGGNSPLHF	TGTGCCAGCAGACTACCGGCAGGGGGGAATTCACCCCTCCACTTT
TRBD1	TRBJ2-7	NA	TRBV5-1	CASSPDRGRYEQYF	TGCGCCAGCAGCCCGGACAGGGGGCGCTACGAGCAGTACTTC
NA	TRBJ1-1	NA	TRBV5-3	CARSRGESHTEAFF	TGTGCCAGAAGCCGGGGCGAAAGCCACACTGAAGCTTTCTTT
NA	TRBJ1-2	few	TRBV4-1	CASSQVVRGLGYGYTF	TGCGCCAGCAGCCAAGTCGTAAGGGGCCTGGGGTATGGCTACACCTTC
NA	TRBJ1-2	NA	TRBV30	CAWSWARERDGYTF	TGTGCCTGGAGTTGGGCCAGGGAACGGGATGGCTACACCTTC